This T cell receptor beta chain was sequenced in a study of blood T cell repertoires in COVID-19. In the study overall: From the United States, Italy and Spain came samples of acute and convalescent COVID-19. PBMCs, B-cell-depleted T cells, or T cells were the source of the cDNA or gDNA that made up the material.

How the authors handled the data: From reference gene primer amplification, estimates of nucleated cell counts were derived. Generated by immunoSEQ multiplex PCR, the TCRdb table keeps only in-frame clones and is missing some. D and trimming come from the DNA, and the V and J calls and clone size come from that table. The sample has fewer than 300,000 clones, under 90% seen once. The CDR3 length is 17 residues. The trim removed 1 base at V and 3 bases at J, leaving 9 bases unmatched. The germline V gene has CDR1 SGHTA and CDR2 FQGNSA. This receptor was identified in a woman aged 45-65 years who had recovered from COVID-19. Specimen: peripheral blood. The V gene is TRBV7-2, the J gene TRBJ2-7; 10 nucleotides agree with TRBD2. Written as DNA, the CDR3 is TGTGCCAGCAGCTTAGGGGAAGAAGCGGGAGGGTTCTACGAGCAGTACTTC. Protein: CASSLGEEAGGFYEQYF.